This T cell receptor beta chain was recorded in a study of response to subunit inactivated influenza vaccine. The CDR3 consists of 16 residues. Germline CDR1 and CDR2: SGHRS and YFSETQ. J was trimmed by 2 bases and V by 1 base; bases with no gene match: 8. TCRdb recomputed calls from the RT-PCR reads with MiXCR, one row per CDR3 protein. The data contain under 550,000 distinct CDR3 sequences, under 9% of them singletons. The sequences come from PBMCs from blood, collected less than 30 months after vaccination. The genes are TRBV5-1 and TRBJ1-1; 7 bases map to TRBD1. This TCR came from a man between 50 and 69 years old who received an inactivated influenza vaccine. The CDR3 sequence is CASSLSGTELNTEAFF. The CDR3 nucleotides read TGCGCCAGCAGCTTGTCCGGGACAGAGTTAAACACTGAAGCTTTCTTT. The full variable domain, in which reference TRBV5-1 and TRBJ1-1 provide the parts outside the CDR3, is KAGVTQTPRYLIKTRGQQVTLSCSPISGHRSVSWYQQTPGQGLQFLFEYFSETQRNKGNFPGRFSGRQFSNSRSEMNVSTLELGDSALYLCASSLSGTELNTEAFFGQGTRLTVV.